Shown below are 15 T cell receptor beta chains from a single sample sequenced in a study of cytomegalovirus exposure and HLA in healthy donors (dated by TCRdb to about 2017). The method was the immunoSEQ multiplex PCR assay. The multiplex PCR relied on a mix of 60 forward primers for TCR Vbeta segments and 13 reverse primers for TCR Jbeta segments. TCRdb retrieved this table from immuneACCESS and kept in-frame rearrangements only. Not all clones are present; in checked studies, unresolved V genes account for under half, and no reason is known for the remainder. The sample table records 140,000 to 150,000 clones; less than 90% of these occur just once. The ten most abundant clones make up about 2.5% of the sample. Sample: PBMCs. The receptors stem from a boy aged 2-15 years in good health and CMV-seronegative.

CDR3: CASRDRGGARETQYF. CDR3 DNA: TGTGCCAGTAGGGACCGGGGGGGGGCGCGGGAGACCCAGTACTTC. The chain couples TRBV19 to TRBJ2-5; 8 nucleotides agree with TRBD2. Unmatched junction bases numbered 11, after V lost 6 bases and J lost 5 bases. The CDR3 consists of 15 residues. The V gene's germline CDR1 is LNHDA and CDR2 SQIVND (reference sequence).

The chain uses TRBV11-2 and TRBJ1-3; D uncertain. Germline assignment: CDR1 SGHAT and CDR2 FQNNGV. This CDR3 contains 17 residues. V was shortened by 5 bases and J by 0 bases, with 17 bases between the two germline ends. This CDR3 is CASSPLGMSISGNTIYF. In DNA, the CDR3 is TGTGCCAGCAGCCCGCTAGGTATGAGTATCTCTGGAAACACCATATATTTT.

The CDR3 loop reads CASSLLSGAGVAYEQYF. CDR3 nucleotide sequence: TGTGCCAGCAGTCTTCTCTCCGGAGCGGGAGTCGCCTACGAGCAGTACTTC. The genes are TRBV27 and TRBJ2-7, with TRBD2 matching 8 bases. The V gene end was trimmed by 5 bases and the J gene end by 2 bases; junction bases not matched to a gene: 14. The germline V gene encodes CDR1 MNHEY and CDR2 SMNVEV (reference sequence). The CDR3 spans 17 residues.

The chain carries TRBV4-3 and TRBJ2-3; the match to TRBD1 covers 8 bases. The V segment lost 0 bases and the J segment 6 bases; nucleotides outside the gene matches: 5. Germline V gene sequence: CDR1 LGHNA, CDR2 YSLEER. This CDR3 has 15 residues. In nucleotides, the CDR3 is TGCGCCAGCAGCCAAGATTCCAGGGGGCTCGATACGCAGTATTTT. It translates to CASSQDSRGLDTQYF.

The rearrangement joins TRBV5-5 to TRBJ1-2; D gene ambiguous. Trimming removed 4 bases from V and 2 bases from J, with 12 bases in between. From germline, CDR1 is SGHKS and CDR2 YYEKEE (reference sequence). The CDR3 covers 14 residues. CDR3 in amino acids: CASSEAPGNYGYTF. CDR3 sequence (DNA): TGTGCCAGCAGCGAAGCACCAGGCAACTATGGCTACACCTTC.

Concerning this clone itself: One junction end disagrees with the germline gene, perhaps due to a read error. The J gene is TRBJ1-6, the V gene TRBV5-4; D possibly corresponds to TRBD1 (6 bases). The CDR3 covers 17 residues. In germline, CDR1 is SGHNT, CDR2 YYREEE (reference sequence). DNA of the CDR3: TGTGCCAGCAGTTTGGAGGCCGCAGCGGGGGCCTCTTCACCCCTCCACTTT. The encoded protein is CASSLEAAAGASSPLHF.

In DNA form, the CDR3 reads TGCGCCAGCAGCTTGGAGGGAGTCAGCGGAAACACCATATATTTT. Residues: CASSLEGVSGNTIYF. The V and J genes are TRBV5-1 and TRBJ1-3; unclear D gene. Germline lookup yields CDR1 SGHRS and CDR2 YFSETQ. This CDR3 region has 15 residues. Trimming removed 0 bases at V and 4 bases at J, with 11 bases between.

The CDR3 nucleotides read TGTGCCAGCAGCCCGGGGGGCACTAACTACGAGCAGTACTTC. This gives the protein CASSPGGTNYEQYF. The chain joins TRBV9 to TRBJ2-7, with D possibly TRBD2 on 7 matching bases. The germline V and J ends were trimmed by 4 bases and 3 bases, with 14 bases remaining between them. CDR3 size: 14 residues. Germline CDR1 is SGDLS and CDR2 is YYNGEE.

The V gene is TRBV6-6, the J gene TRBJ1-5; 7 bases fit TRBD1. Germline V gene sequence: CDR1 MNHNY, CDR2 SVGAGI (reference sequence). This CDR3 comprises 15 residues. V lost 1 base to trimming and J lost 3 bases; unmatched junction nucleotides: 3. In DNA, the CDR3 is TGTGCCAGCAGTTACTTTGGGACAGTCAATCAGCCCCAGCATTTT. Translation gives CASSYFGTVNQPQHF.

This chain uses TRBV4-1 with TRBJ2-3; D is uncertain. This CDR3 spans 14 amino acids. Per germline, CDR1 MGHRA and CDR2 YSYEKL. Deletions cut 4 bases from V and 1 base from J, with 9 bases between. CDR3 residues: CASSPSDGTDTQYF. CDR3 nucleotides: TGCGCCAGCAGCCCTAGTGATGGCACAGATACGCAGTATTTT.

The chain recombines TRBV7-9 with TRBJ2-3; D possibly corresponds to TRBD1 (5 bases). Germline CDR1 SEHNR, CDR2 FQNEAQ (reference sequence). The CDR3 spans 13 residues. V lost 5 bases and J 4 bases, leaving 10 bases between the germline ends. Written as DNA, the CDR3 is TGTGCCAGCAGCATACAGGTTGCAGATACGCAGTATTTT. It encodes CASSIQVADTQYF.

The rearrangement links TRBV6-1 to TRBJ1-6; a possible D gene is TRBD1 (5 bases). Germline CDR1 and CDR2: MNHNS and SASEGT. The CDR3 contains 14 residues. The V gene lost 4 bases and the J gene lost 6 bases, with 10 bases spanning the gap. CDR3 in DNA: TGTGCCAGCAGTGTCCCCAGGGTTAATTCACCCCTCCACTTT. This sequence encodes CASSVPRVNSPLHF.

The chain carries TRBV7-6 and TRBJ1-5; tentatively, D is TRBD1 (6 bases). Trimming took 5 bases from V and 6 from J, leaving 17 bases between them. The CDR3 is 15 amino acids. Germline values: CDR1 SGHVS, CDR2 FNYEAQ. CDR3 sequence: CASSGDTGWGQPQHF. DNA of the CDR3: TGTGCCAGCAGCGGAGACACAGGGTGGGGTCAGCCCCAGCATTTT.

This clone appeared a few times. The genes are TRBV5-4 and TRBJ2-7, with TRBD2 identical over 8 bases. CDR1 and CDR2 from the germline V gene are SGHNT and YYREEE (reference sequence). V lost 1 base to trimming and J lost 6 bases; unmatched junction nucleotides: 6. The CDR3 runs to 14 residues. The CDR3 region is CASSLPAGGGEQYF. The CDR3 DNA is TGTGCCAGCAGCTTGCCGGCGGGAGGAGGCGAGCAGTACTTC. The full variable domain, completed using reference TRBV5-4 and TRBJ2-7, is ETGVTQSPTHLIKTRGQQVTLRCSSQSGHNTVSWYQQALGQGPQFIFQYYREEENGRGNFPPRFSGLQFPNYSSELNVNALELDDSALYLCASSLPAGGGEQYFGPGTRLTVT.

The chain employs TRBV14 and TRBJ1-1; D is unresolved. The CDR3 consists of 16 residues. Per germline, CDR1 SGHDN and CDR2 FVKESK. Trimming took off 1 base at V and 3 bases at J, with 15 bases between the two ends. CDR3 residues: CASSQGVRVFDTEAFF. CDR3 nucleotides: TGTGCCAGCAGCCAAGGGGTTCGGGTTTTTGACACTGAAGCTTTCTTT.